Listed below are T cell receptor beta chains from one sample, sequenced in a study of T cell repertoires in cytomegalovirus infection. These TCRs are of unknown antigen specificity. TCRdb ran MiXCR on the reads and lists one entry per CDR3 protein. The repertoire holds some 800,000 distinct CDR3 sequences, with 25% to 35% as singletons. The specimen was cultured CD8+ T cells from PBMCs, collected from culture after CMV antigen stimulation. The receptor source for this set is a human donor in good health (CMV status not recorded). Some clones in this sample may be carry-over from other donors' samples. Each CDR3 is given with its conserved first and last residue. The D gene is left open where the match is weak. Some rows mark clone size as missing; the rest say once, few, many or name a class of expanded clone.

NA	TRBJ1-4	TRBV27	NA	TGTGCCAGCAGTTTATCTCACAGGATTCGCGATGAAAAACTGTTTTTT	CASSLSHRIRDEKLFF
TRBD2	TRBJ2-3	TRBV4-1	few	TGCGCCAGCAGCCAGGCCCACGGGGGGACCCTCACAGATACGCAGTATTTT	CASSQAHGGTLTDTQYF
NA	TRBJ1-1	TRBV2	NA	TGTGCCAGCAGAGAGGGGTCGGACACTGAAGCTTTCTTT	CASREGSDTEAFF
NA	TRBJ2-1	TRBV10-2	few	TGCGCCAGCAGTGAGGGCTCTTCTAATTACAATGAGCAGTTCTTC	CASSEGSSNYNEQFF
TRBD1	TRBJ1-1	TRBV5-1	few	TGCGCCAGCACTTATTCAATGACAGGGGGGAACACTGAAGCTTTCTTT	CASTYSMTGGNTEAFF
NA	TRBJ2-6	TRBV7-6	NA	TGTGCCAGCAGCTTAATCCTGGCCTCTGGGGCCAACGTCCTGACTTTC	CASSLILASGANVLTF
TRBD1	TRBJ2-7	TRBV7-9	NA	TGTGCCAGCAGCGATAGGACAGGAAGGCTAGTGGACGAGCAGTACTTC	CASSDRTGRLVDEQYF
NA	TRBJ2-6	TRBV19	NA	TGTGCCAGTAGTATATCACTCTCTGGGGCCAACGTCCTGACTTTC	CASSISLSGANVLTF
NA	TRBJ2-1	TRBV4-1	few	TGCGCCAGCAGCCAAGAGGCGTCAGGGGGGGGGTGGGATGAGCAGTTCTTC	CASSQEASGGGWDEQFF
TRBD1	TRBJ1-4	TRBV19	NA	TGTGCCAGTAGTATGAGACAGGGGCTTGCAACTAATGAAAAACTGTTTTTT	CASSMRQGLATNEKLFF
NA	TRBJ2-1	TRBV27	few	TGTGCCAGCAGAGTCGGGGGCAATGAGCAGTTCTTC	CASRVGGNEQFF
TRBD1	TRBJ1-1	TRBV7-8	few	TGTGCCAGCAGCTTAGTACAGGGGTACACTGAAGCTTTCTTT	CASSLVQGYTEAFF
NA	TRBJ2-3	TRBV11-2	few	TGTGCCAGCGTCGGTCGTCTAGGGGACATCACAGATACGCAGTATTTT	CASVGRLGDITDTQYF